Shown below are 10 T cell receptor beta chains from a single sample sequenced in a study of T-cell memory formation after mild COVID-19 (dated by TCRdb to the early 2020s). Library generation was performed with 5' RACE. The instrument given in TCRdb is Illumina NovaSeq 6000. TCRdb handled the public reads itself, with Q25 trimming in fastp and clone calling in MiXCR, and kept productive beta chains. One record per CDR3 amino acid sequence lists the most common genes and DNA. The table for this sample lists about 470,000 distinct CDR3 sequences; nearly 25% of them were counted only once. Of the sample, approximately 12% falls within the top ten clones. The sample comprised PBMCs or a T cell subset sorted from them (not recorded which). These TCRs come from an adult woman who had mild COVID-19 (a few samples of this study predate the infection). The sample titles of this study are shuffled in the database, so cell type and time point are left out; the donor was told from shared clones.

This clonotype was counted a few times. J is TRBJ2-3 and V is TRBV18; 9 bases match TRBD2. Germline V CDR1 and CDR2: KGHSH, LQKENI. This CDR3 has 16 amino acids. With 6 bases clipped from V and 1 base from J, the junction kept 8 bases outside the gene matches. Written as DNA, the CDR3 is TGTGCCAGCTCGCCCATAGCGGGGGACGGCACAGATACGCAGTATTTT. The encoded protein is CASSPIAGDGTDTQYF.

With regard to this clonotype: The junction differs from germline at one of its ends, possibly a read error. This chain uses TRBV7-7 with TRBJ2-5; tentative D call: TRBD1 (6 bases). This CDR3 region has 15 residues. Germline loops: CDR1 SSHAT, CDR2 FNYEAQ (reference sequence). The CDR3 coding sequence is TGTGCTAGCAGCTTCTCCGGACAGAATGGGGAGACCCAGTACTTC. Protein: CASSFSGQNGETQYF.

V and J are TRBV27 and TRBJ2-6; D unresolved. The CDR3 has 17 residues. Germline V lookup: CDR1 MNHEY, CDR2 SMNVEV (reference sequence). With 8 bases removed from V and 0 bases from J, the gap between germline ends came to 17 bases. In DNA, the CDR3 is TGTGCCAGCGGGAAGGACCGCCGAATCTCTGGGGCCAACGTCCTGACTTTC. Encoded protein: CASGKDRRISGANVLTF.

This clonotype has a handful of counts. The rearrangement uses TRBV12-3 or TRBV12-4 and TRBJ2-1; D is unclear. This CDR3 contains 16 residues. V was cut by 3 bases and J by 7 bases, with 19 bases left in between. The CDR3 here is CASSFPGRNRANEQFF. In DNA form, the CDR3 reads TGTGCCAGCAGTTTCCCTGGTAGGAACAGAGCGAATGAGCAGTTCTTC.

The chain uses TRBV5-4 and TRBJ2-7, with D perhaps being TRBD1 or TRBD2 (6 bases each). CDR1 and CDR2 from the germline V gene are SGHNT and YYREEE (reference sequence). V was trimmed by 1 base and J by 0 bases, leaving 11 bases between them. This CDR3 comprises 15 residues. CDR3: CASSLQGRSSYEQYF. The CDR3 nucleotides read TGTGCCAGCAGCTTGCAGGGGAGGTCCTCCTACGAGCAGTACTTC.

This clonotype was picked up a small number of times. This rearrangement joins TRBV28 to TRBJ2-5; 11 nucleotides agree with TRBD2. V lost 5 bases to trimming and J lost 5 bases; unmatched junction nucleotides: 10. Germline CDR1 is MDHEN and CDR2 is SYDVKM. The CDR3 consists of 16 residues. CDR3 DNA sequence: TGTGCCAGCAGTCCCAGATCCATAGCGGGAGGGGAGACCCAGTACTTC. Translated: CASSPRSIAGGETQYF. The full variable domain, in which reference TRBV28 and TRBJ2-5 provide the parts outside the CDR3, is DVKVTQSSRYLVKRTGEKVFLECVQDMDHENMFWYRQDPGLGLRLIYFSYDVKMKEKGDIPEGYSVSREKKERFSLILESASTNQTSMYLCASSPRSIAGGETQYFGPGTRLLVL.

V and J are TRBV21-1 and TRBJ2-7; TRBD2 is the table's D call and was not checked against the DNA. TRBV21-1 is a pseudogene. The CDR3 consists of 18 residues. CDR3 DNA sequence: TGTGCCAGCAGCAAAGGTTATGGACTAGCGGGGGACGACTACGAGCAGTACTTC. It encodes CASSKGYGLAGDDYEQYF.

This chain uses TRBV7-9 with TRBJ1-5; a possible D gene is TRBD1 (6 bases). In germline, CDR1 is SEHNR, CDR2 FQNEAQ (reference sequence). The CDR3 has 15 amino acids. Trimming removed 4 bases at V and 1 base at J, with 11 bases between. The CDR3, as DNA: TGTGCCAGCAGCTCCATGACAGGAAGCAATCAGCCCCAGCATTTT. It codes for CASSSMTGSNQPQHF.

This clonotype was picked up one time. The chain is built from TRBV9 and TRBJ2-7, with a weak D call TRBD2 (5 bases). V was clipped by 0 bases and J by 2 bases, with 9 bases between them. The CDR3 is 14 amino acids. Germline V lookup: CDR1 SGDLS, CDR2 YYNGEE. The CDR3 sequence is CASSVGNSAYEQYF. The CDR3, as DNA: TGTGCCAGCAGCGTAGGTAATAGCGCCTACGAGCAGTACTTC.

The rearrangement links TRBV7-2 to TRBJ2-1, with 10 positions matching TRBD1. The CDR3 loop spans 17 amino acids. The germline V gene encodes CDR1 SGHTA and CDR2 FQGNSA. J was trimmed by 3 bases and V by 5 bases; bases with no gene match: 10. CDR3 DNA: TGTGCCAGCAGCCAACCCTCGGGACAGGGGTACTACAATGAGCAGTTCTTC. This encodes CASSQPSGQGYYNEQFF.